The 2 T cell receptor beta chains below were found in one sample sequenced in a study of patients and donors after allogeneic stem cell transplantation. TCRdb processed the RT-PCR reads anew with MiXCR; each CDR3 protein has one entry. The repertoire has approximately 170,000 distinct CDR3 sequences, nearly 25% of them found once; the top ten carry roughly a quarter. Sequenced sample: blood, either unsorted or a sorted T cell fraction (not recorded which). The receptor set was obtained from a human donor who was either an allogeneic HSCT recipient or a stem cell or donor lymphocyte infusion donor (not recorded which). It is not recorded whose cells these are; they may come from a transplant donor.

This clonotype was seen a handful of times. The genes are TRBV6-5 and TRBJ1-1; D unclear. Germline values: CDR1 MNHEY, CDR2 SVGAGI. V was trimmed by 3 bases and J by 4 bases, leaving 12 bases between them. The CDR3 is 14 residues long. CDR3 DNA sequence: TGTGCCAGCAGTTATCTCGGACCGGGCACTGAAGCTTTCTTT. As protein: CASSYLGPGTEAFF.

V and J are TRBV12-3 or TRBV12-4 and TRBJ2-2; 11 bases match TRBD2. Unmatched junction bases numbered 5, after V lost 5 bases and J lost 6 bases. This CDR3 is 15 amino acids long. The CDR3 DNA follows: TGTGCCAGCAGTATAATAGCGGGAGGGCCCGGGGAGCTGTTTTTT. It codes for CASSIIAGGPGELFF.